This TCR beta chain was obtained from a study of blood T cell repertoires in COVID-19. Across the study: Spain, Italy and the United States supplied samples that represented acute and convalescent COVID-19. From T cells, B-cell-depleted T cells, or PBMCs came the material, which was cDNA or gDNA.

Recruits, aged roughly 18 to 89 years, lived in under 25 US areas. No more than 2 weeks before study entry, exposed participants had met a case of COVID-19. Assay: immunoSEQ multiplex PCR; the TCRdb copy retains only in-frame clones and omits some. The repertoire includes 50,000 to 65,000 clones, 65% to 85% of them detected once, and approximately 50% sits in the top ten. This sequence was found in a woman in her fifties or sixties who had been exposed to COVID-19. Sequenced sample: PBMCs or T cells enriched from blood (not recorded which).

The CDR3 reads CAWSITSGRGAQYF. The CDR3 DNA is TGTGCCTGGAGTATCACTAGCGGGAGAGGAGCCCAGTACTTC. The chain is built from TRBV30 and TRBJ2-5, with TRBD2 matching over 11 bases. V was pared by 2 bases and J by 9 bases, with 8 bases of the junction left unmatched. Germline V lookup: CDR1 GTSNPN, CDR2 SVGIG (reference sequence). The CDR3 covers 14 residues. Full variable domain (outside the CDR3, taken from reference TRBV30 and TRBJ2-5): SQTIHQWPATLVQPVGSPLSLECTVEGTSNPNLYWYRQAAGRGLQLLFYSVGIGQISSEVPQNLSASRPQDRQFILSSKKLLLSDSGFYLCAWSITSGRGAQYFGPGTRLLVL.